Below are 25 T cell receptor beta chains sequenced from a single sample in a study of T cells expressing NK-cell markers. TCRdb reanalyzed the 5' RACE reads, giving one entry per CDR3 protein sequence and no DNA. Found here are some 440,000 distinct CDR3 sequences; the top ten clones hold over 1.1%. The material sequenced was blood T cells: a sorted CD56 or NKG2C T cell subset, CD4+ or CD8+ T cells, or bulk PBMC T cells (not recorded which). These receptors were obtained from a woman between 45 and 60 years old in good health.

The V call is TRBV2, the J call TRBJ2-3; the D gene TCRdb calls, TRBD2, cannot be checked with no DNA. The CDR3 runs 16 residues. Germline V CDR1 and CDR2: SNHLY, FYNNEI. The CDR3 spells CASSLTSGSRTDTQYF.

The rearrangement links TRBV4-1 to TRBJ2-5. The CDR3 contains 16 residues. Looked up from germline, CDR1 is MGHRA and CDR2 is YSYEKL. CDR3 sequence reads: CASSQDRVGLKETQYF.

This chain connects TRBV4-1 to TRBJ2-3; TCRdb gives TRBD1 as the D gene, but with no DNA this cannot be confirmed. This CDR3 spans 14 amino acids. CDR1 MGHRA and CDR2 YSYEKL come from the germline V gene. CDR3: CASSQVIGGNTQYF.

The genes are TRBV19 and TRBJ1-1; TCRdb calls TRBD1, which cannot be checked without DNA. The CDR3 runs to 15 residues. Germline V gives CDR1 LNHDA, CDR2 SQIVND (reference sequence). CDR3 loop: CASNIPGHLNTEAFF.

The gene calls are TRBV12-3 or TRBV12-4 and TRBJ2-3; TCRdb reports TRBD1, a call that lacks DNA to check it against. The CDR3 contains 16 residues. CDR3 residues: CASSGGGTGSSDTQYF.

The chain joins TRBV12-3 or TRBV12-4 to TRBJ2-3; as DNA is missing, the TRBD1 call by TCRdb cannot be tested. This CDR3 region has 14 residues. CDR3 region: CASSVPGQGDTQYF.

V gene TRBV7-2 combines with J gene TRBJ1-5. Germline-derived CDR1 and CDR2 are SGHTA and FQGNSA. The CDR3 extends over 15 amino acids. This chain's CDR3 is CASSLDLGSNQPQHF. The full variable domain, its missing parts supplied by reference TRBV7-2 and TRBJ1-5, is GAGVSQSPSNKVTEKGKDVELRCDPISGHTALYWYRQSLGQGLEFLIYFQGNSAPDKSGLPSDRFSAERTGGSVSTLTIQRTQQEDSAVYLCASSLDLGSNQPQHFGDGTRLSIL.

The chain has TRBV12-3 or TRBV12-4 and TRBJ2-5; TCRdb's assignment of TRBD1 cannot be checked, as there is no DNA. This CDR3 comprises 13 residues. CDR3 sequence reads: CASQTGGLETQYF.

The V gene is TRBV5-6, the J gene TRBJ1-2. Germline CDR1 and CDR2: SGHDT and YYEEEE. The CDR3 is 13 amino acids. This CDR3 is CASSLVYARGYTF.

The CDR3 sequence is CASSWGNTIYF. The chain links TRBV6-5 to TRBJ1-3. The CDR3 loop spans 11 amino acids. The V gene's germline CDR1 is MNHEY and CDR2 SVGAGI.

This chain joins TRBV9 and TRBJ2-2. In germline, CDR1 is SGDLS, CDR2 YYNGEE. The CDR3 covers 14 residues. The CDR3: CASSVGRFTGELFF.

The chain has TRBV20-1 and TRBJ1-5. This CDR3 region has 14 residues. The V gene's germline CDR1 is DFQATT and CDR2 SNEGSKA (reference sequence). The CDR3 sequence is CSARSQLPNQPQHF.

This rearrangement joins TRBV6-5 to TRBJ2-1; TCRdb's assignment of TRBD2 cannot be checked, as there is no DNA. The CDR3 length is 16 residues. Per germline, CDR1 MNHEY and CDR2 SVGAGI. The CDR3 reads CASSPLTSGRVNEQFF.

This chain joins TRBV11-2 and TRBJ2-1; TCRdb's assignment of TRBD2 cannot be checked, as there is no DNA. CDR3 length: 15 residues. Germline lookup yields CDR1 SGHAT and CDR2 FQNNGV. This CDR3 is CASSFTRLEDNEQFF.

The chain uses TRBV27 and TRBJ1-2; checking the TCRdb D call of TRBD1 is not possible without DNA. The CDR3 length is 16 residues. Per the germline V gene, CDR1 is MNHEY and CDR2 is SMNVEV (reference sequence). CDR3 region: CASSLTISRQAYGYTF.

The genes are TRBV29-1 and TRBJ1-3. The CDR3 sequence is 15 residues long. Germline values: CDR1 SQVTM, CDR2 ANQGSEA. The CDR3 region is CSVEDTARAGNTIYF.

This chain uses TRBV7-9 with TRBJ1-4; TCRdb outputs TRBD1, but without DNA this stays unchecked. Germline CDR1 and CDR2: SEHNR and FQNEAQ (reference sequence). The CDR3 is 12 amino acids. The CDR3 loop reads CASEQGSSKLFF.

This sequence joins TRBV19 and TRBJ1-2. CDR1 and CDR2 (germline): LNHDA, SQIVND (reference sequence). This CDR3 has 16 residues. This chain's CDR3 is CASSIDLWLRESGYTF.

The CDR3 here is CASSRIQLKSTEKDRGLTDTQYF. This chain uses TRBV4-1 with TRBJ2-3; there is no DNA to check the TCRdb D call of TRBD1. The CDR3 extends over 23 amino acids. Per germline, CDR1 MGHRA and CDR2 YSYEKL.

J is TRBJ2-5 and V is TRBV20-1. CDR1 is DFQATT, CDR2 SNEGSKA, per germline (reference sequence). This CDR3 spans 13 amino acids. The CDR3 protein is CSARRDGKETQYF.

The chain uses TRBV4-1 and TRBJ2-7. This CDR3 is 15 amino acids long. Germline V gives CDR1 MGHRA, CDR2 YSYEKL. The CDR3 sequence is CASSHSDRVVAEQYF.

The V and J genes are TRBV7-9 and TRBJ1-3; TCRdb's D gene call, TRBD1, goes unchecked for lack of DNA. Looked up from germline, CDR1 is SEHNR and CDR2 is FQNEAQ (reference sequence). The CDR3 extends over 12 amino acids. This CDR3 is CASRPGGNTIYF.

This rearrangement joins TRBV7-6 to TRBJ2-3; TCRdb's D gene call, TRBD2, goes unchecked for lack of DNA. The germline CDR1 and CDR2 sequences are SGHVS and FNYEAQ. This CDR3 region has 15 residues. The CDR3: CASSPTGLITDTQYF.

The rearrangement joins TRBV6-2 or TRBV6-3 to TRBJ2-1; TCRdb selects TRBD1, and the lack of DNA leaves this call unchecked. The CDR3 runs 12 residues. From germline, CDR1 is MNHEY and CDR2 SVGEGT. CDR3 region: CASSYGAGSQFF.

This chain uses TRBV24-1 with TRBJ2-5. CDR3 length equals 13 residues. Germline V lookup: CDR1 KGHDR, CDR2 SFDVKD. The CDR3: CATSRTFQETQYF.